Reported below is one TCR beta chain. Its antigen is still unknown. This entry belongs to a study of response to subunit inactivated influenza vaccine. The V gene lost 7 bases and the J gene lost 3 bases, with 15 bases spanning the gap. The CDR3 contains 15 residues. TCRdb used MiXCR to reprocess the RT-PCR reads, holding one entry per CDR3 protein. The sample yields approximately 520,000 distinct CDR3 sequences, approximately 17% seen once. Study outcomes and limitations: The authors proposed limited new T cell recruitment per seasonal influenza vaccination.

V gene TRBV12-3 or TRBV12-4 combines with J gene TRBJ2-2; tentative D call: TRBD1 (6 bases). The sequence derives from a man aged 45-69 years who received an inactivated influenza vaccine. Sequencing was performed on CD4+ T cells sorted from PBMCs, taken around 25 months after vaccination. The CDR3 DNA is TGTGCCAGCAATCGGGTACAGGGTTACACCGGGGAGCTGTTTTTT. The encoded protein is CASNRVQGYTGELFF.